The 11 T cell receptor beta chains given below trace back to one sample, sequenced in a study of CD8+CD57+ T cells in acquired aplastic anemia (dated by TCRdb to 2016 to 2019). The sequencer was an Illumina HiSeq 2000. Genomic DNA was used as template for profiling of TCR beta VDJ combinations and CDR3 sequences. TCRdb reworked the public reads: Q25 trimming with fastp, MiXCR clone assembly, productive beta chains retained. Each entry is one CDR3 protein sequence, shown with its most common DNA and genes. This sample has some 170,000 distinct CDR3 sequences in its table, and around half of those were observed once. The biggest ten clones account for roughly 1.2% of the sample. Expansion of CD8+CD57+ cells had been shown by flow cytometry in the patients chosen for sequencing. Sequencing input: sorted CD4+, CD8+, or CD8+CD57+ T cells (not recorded which) from PBMCs. The source of these receptors is a human donor with aplastic anemia.

This clonotype was counted many times. J is TRBJ2-5 and V is TRBV6-1, with TRBD2 as a possible D gene (5 bases). The germline V gene has CDR1 MNHNS and CDR2 SASEGT. V shed 6 bases and J shed 5 bases, with 16 bases lying between them. This CDR3 comprises 14 residues. The CDR3 loop reads CASRPRDSRETQYF. The DNA of the CDR3 is TGTGCCAGCAGGCCTCGGGATAGCCGGGAGACCCAGTACTTC.

This clonotype was observed at least ten times. The chain combines TRBV7-9 with TRBJ1-2; D gene ambiguous. The V gene's germline CDR1 is SEHNR and CDR2 FQNEAQ (reference sequence). V was pared by 5 bases and J by 4 bases, with 17 bases between. The length of the CDR3 is 15 residues. CDR3 bases: TGTGCCAGCAGCCCCCAGTGGTCTTCGAGCTATGGCTACACCTTC. Residues: CASSPQWSSSYGYTF.

This clonotype came up many times. This chain joins TRBV7-2 and TRBJ2-7; a weak D match, TRBD1 (5 bases). This CDR3 region has 15 residues. Per germline, CDR1 SGHTA and CDR2 FQGNSA. V was clipped by 6 bases and J by 3 bases, with 18 bases between them. This chain's CDR3 is CASSQDRMTHYEQYF. CDR3 coding DNA: TGTGCCAGCAGTCAAGACAGAATGACACACTACGAGCAGTACTTC.

Remarks on this clonotype: This may come from a read error, since a much larger clone is one base off. The chain joins TRBV10-2 to TRBJ2-1, with 7 bases that match TRBD1. Germline CDR1 and CDR2: WSHSY and SAAADI. The CDR3 has 14 amino acids. The V and J ends lost 6 bases and 2 bases, in that order; junction bases with no gene match: 4. In DNA form, the CDR3 reads TGCGCCAGCAGCAGACAGGGCACCTACAATGAGCAGTTCTTC. Amino acid sequence: CASSRQGTYNEQFF.

The chain links TRBV6-5 to TRBJ1-2, with 8 bases that match TRBD1. Trimming at V came to 5 bases and at J to 7 bases, leaving 3 bases not matched to a gene. Per the germline V gene, CDR1 is MNHEY and CDR2 is SVGAGI. This CDR3 is built from 12 residues. DNA of the CDR3: TGTGCCAGCAGTATAACAGGGGGTGGCTACACCTTC. This sequence encodes CASSITGGGYTF.

This clonotype was found once. A much larger clone differs from this one at a single base, so this may be a read error. J is TRBJ1-4 and V is TRBV5-1; D not resolved. Germline values: CDR1 SGHRS, CDR2 YFSETQ. The CDR3 sequence is 15 residues long. CDR3 in DNA: TGCGCCAGCCGTCAGTCCGCTGCAACTAATGTAAAACTGTTTTTT. Its translation is CASRQSAATNVKLFF.

This sequence joins TRBV25-1 and TRBJ1-1; D is possibly TRBD1 (6 bases). Trimming shortened V by 10 bases and J by 1 base, and 16 bases separated the two germline ends. The CDR3 sequence is 14 residues long. The V gene's germline CDR1 is MGHDK and CDR2 SYGVNS. This CDR3 reads CAIRSGVGNTEAFF. CDR3 nucleotide sequence: TGTGCCATCAGGTCAGGGGTCGGGAACACTGAAGCTTTCTTT.

In the case of this clonotype: A read error is possible here, since a much larger clone lies one base away. The final CDR3 position lacks the conserved phenylalanine or tryptophan, pointing to a likely read error. The J gene is TRBJ1-1, the V gene TRBV6-2 or TRBV6-3, with 9 bases matching TRBD1. This CDR3 is 14 amino acids long. V shed 2 bases and J 9 bases; nucleotides not matched to a gene: 7. Per germline, CDR1 MNHEY and CDR2 SVGEGT. CDR3 DNA: TGTGCCAGCAGTTACCTCGGGACAGGGAGGCAAGCTTTCCTT. This encodes CASSYLGTGRQAFL.

The chain uses TRBV2 and TRBJ1-6, with a tentative D call TRBD1 (6 bases). Trimming cost V 5 bases and J 9 bases, with 14 bases left between them. This CDR3 region has 14 residues. The germline V gene encodes CDR1 SNHLY and CDR2 FYNNEI. CDR3 nucleotide sequence: TGTGCCAGCAGTCCAACAGGGTTGGGTTCACCCCTCCACTTT. It is translated as CASSPTGLGSPLHF.

This clonotype was counted between two and nine times. This may be a read error: a much more frequent sequence differs by one nucleotide. J is TRBJ2-3 and V is TRBV2; no reliable D call. V lost 10 bases and J lost 2, with 16 bases in between. CDR3 size: 14 residues. Germline assignment: CDR1 SNHLY and CDR2 FYNNEI. The CDR3 region has the DNA TGTGCCAACACTGGAGACTTATTCACAGATACGCAGTATTTT. Protein: CANTGDLFTDTQYF.

At least ten counts were recorded for this clonotype. The rearrangement links TRBV7-3 to TRBJ1-1; possible D gene TRBD1, 5 bases. CDR1 SGHTA and CDR2 FQGTGA come from the germline V gene. The CDR3 length is 16 residues. V lost 3 bases, J lost 1 base, and 15 bases lay in between. The DNA of the CDR3 is TGTGCCAGCAGCTTGAAGCCAGGGTGGGAGAACACTGAAGCTTTCTTT. It translates to CASSLKPGWENTEAFF.